This T cell receptor (beta chain) is drawn from a study of blood T cell repertoires in COVID-19. Across the study: The United States, Italy and Spain provided the acute and convalescent COVID-19 samples.

Unmatched junction bases numbered 2, after V lost 0 bases and J lost 4 bases. This CDR3 is built from 15 residues. Germline CDR1 reads SGHRS; CDR2 reads YFSETQ. Authors' data handling: Amplification of reference gene primers provided the estimated nucleated cell counts. The repertoire was sequenced with immunoSEQ multiplex PCR; TCRdb's copy has only in-frame clones and lacks some. That table gives V, J and clone size, and the DNA gave D and trimming. The sample lists around 250,000 clones, approximately 82% occurring once. Living in 24 US areas, the participants were between 18 and 89 years of age. Exposed enrollees had met someone with a PCR-confirmed or clinician-diagnosed COVID-19 case at some point within the 2 weeks before study entry.

The chain carries TRBV5-1 and TRBJ2-1, with 9 bases matching TRBD2. The sample comprised PBMCs or T cells enriched from blood (not recorded which). The receptor was isolated from a man between 40 and 49 years old who had been exposed to COVID-19. The CDR3 loop is CASSLALAGYNEQFF. For the CDR3, the DNA is TGCGCCAGCAGCTTGGCACTAGCGGGTTACAATGAGCAGTTCTTC.